This entry is about one T cell receptor (beta chain). Unmatched junction bases numbered 14, after V lost 4 bases and J lost 5 bases. CDR3 length: 17 amino acids. Per the germline V gene, CDR1 is SGHRS and CDR2 is YFSETQ. TCRdb reprocessed the 5' RACE reads via MiXCR and lists one record per CDR3 protein. The sample has some 350,000 distinct CDR3 sequences, over 4% seen once. This specimen comes from a study of T cells after yellow fever vaccination. The material was PBMCs, obtained 5 days after the yellow fever booster vaccination. This TCR derives from a man aged 18-30 years who received the YFV17D yellow fever vaccine. The chain carries TRBV5-1 and TRBJ2-5, with 10 bases matching TRBD2. In DNA, the CDR3 is TGCGCCAGCAGCCTCCAATTAGCGGGGGGCGCCTCGGAGACCCAGTACTTC. This codes for CASSLQLAGGASETQYF.